The 16 T cell receptor beta chains presented below share a single source sample, sequenced in a study of neoadjuvant anti-PD-1 for oral cavity cancer. Noted time point: after neoadjuvant nivolumab, at surgical resection. Clones were read by immunoSEQ multiplex PCR, and TCRdb kept only the in-frame ones, dropping some. The sample consists of about 72,000 clones, around 84% of them appearing once. The sequencing used PBMCs, collected after nivolumab (anti-PD-1) treatment. The receptor source for this set is a person aged 40-85 years with oral cavity squamous cell carcinoma.

This chain joins TRBV13 and TRBJ2-2; D is possibly TRBD2 (5 bases). The ends were cut back, 2 bases at V and 5 bases at J, with 18 bases in the middle. CDR3 length equals 17 residues. Germline CDR1 reads PRHDT; CDR2 reads FYEKMQ (reference sequence). The CDR3 loop is CASSLLAGPPRTGELFF. The DNA of the CDR3 is TGTGCCAGCAGCTTATTGGCGGGTCCTCCAAGGACCGGGGAGCTGTTTTTT.

Only a few counts were recorded for this clone. Sequence at one end of the junction differs from germline and may be a read error. The chain has TRBV18 and TRBJ1-5, with TRBD1 matching 7 bases. This CDR3 has 16 amino acids. CDR1 is KGHSH and CDR2 is LQKENI in the germline V gene. The CDR3: CASSPGRGFSNQPQHF. CDR3 coding DNA: TGTGCCAGTTCACCGGGCAGGGGGTTTAGCAATCAGCCCCAGCATTTT.

This clone was counted only a few times. The chain couples TRBV19 to TRBJ1-1; D is unresolved. CDR1 and CDR2 (germline): LNHDA, SQIVND (reference sequence). There are 13 residues in the CDR3. The germline V and J ends were trimmed by 1 base and 12 bases, with 15 bases remaining between them. This chain's CDR3 is CASSIGQVERTFF. CDR3 DNA sequence: TGTGCCAGTAGTATAGGGCAGGTGGAGAGGACTTTCTTT.

The V call is TRBV7-3, the J call TRBJ1-5; 11 nucleotides agree with TRBD1. The CDR3 totals 19 residues. Per the germline V gene, CDR1 is SGHTA and CDR2 is FQGTGA. After removal of 3 bases from V and 0 bases from J, the junction contained 10 bases not matched to a gene. The CDR3 here is CASSFVPGQGVRSNQPQHF. The CDR3 DNA follows: TGTGCCAGCAGCTTTGTCCCGGGACAGGGGGTTCGTAGCAATCAGCCCCAGCATTTT.

This clone was counted only a few times. The chain joins TRBV20-1 to TRBJ2-7; possible D gene TRBD2, 5 bases. V lost 6 bases to trimming and J lost 9 bases, with 15 bases between them. The CDR3 sequence is 11 residues long. In germline, CDR1 is DFQATT, CDR2 SNEGSKA (reference sequence). Here the CDR3 DNA reads TGCAGTGCCAATAACTACGAGGGGCAGTACTTC. It codes for CSANNYEGQYF.

Only a few counts were recorded for this clone. The CDR3 region has the DNA TGTGCCAGCAGCTTAACAGCGGGAGGGCCTGACACCGGGGAGCTGTTTTTT. It translates to CASSLTAGGPDTGELFF. This chain links TRBV7-9 with TRBJ2-2; 10 bases fit TRBD2. Germline V lookup: CDR1 SEHNR, CDR2 FQNEAQ (reference sequence). The CDR3 is 17 residues long. V lost 2 bases, J lost 3 bases, and 6 bases stayed unmatched. Combining the CDR3 with reference TRBV7-9 and TRBJ2-2 gives the whole variable domain DTGVSQNPRHKITKRGQNVTFRCDPISEHNRLYWYRQTLGQGPEFLTYFQNEAQLEKSRLLSDRFSAERPKGSFSTLEIQRTEQGDSAMYLCASSLTAGGPDTGELFFGEGSRLTVL.

The sample holds one count of this clone. The rearrangement links TRBV19 to TRBJ1-5, with unresolved D. Germline CDR1 and CDR2: LNHDA and SQIVND (reference sequence). This CDR3 contains 20 residues. The germline V and J ends were trimmed by 5 bases and 4 bases, with 30 bases remaining between them. Written as DNA, the CDR3 is TGTGCCAGTAGTCCCGAGGGCGGCCAGGACGGCGCAGACGAAAATCAGCCCCAGCATTTT. Its protein product is CASSPEGGQDGADENQPQHF.

The rearrangement links TRBV6-1 to TRBJ2-3, with TRBD1 as a possible D gene (7 bases). CDR3 length equals 14 residues. Germline V gene lookup returns CDR1 MNHNS and CDR2 SASEGT. The V end was cut by 4 bases, the J end by 4 bases, with 12 bases between. CDR3 DNA: TGTGCCAGCAGTGTAACCAGGGGGGCAGATACGCAGTATTTT. Residues: CASSVTRGADTQYF.

In this sample, this clone turned up a few times. This chain links TRBV7-6 with TRBJ2-3; D call uncertain. Germline-derived CDR1 and CDR2 are SGHVS and FNYEAQ. There are 14 residues in the CDR3. V lost 0 bases and J lost 2, with 6 bases in between. The CDR3 coding sequence is TGTGCCAGCAGCTTAGCACAGCTCACAGATACGCAGTATTTT. Translating it yields CASSLAQLTDTQYF.

CDR3 loop: CASRPTGGFGETQYF. CDR3 DNA: TGTGCCAGCAGGCCTACAGGGGGCTTCGGTGAGACCCAGTACTTC. This chain links TRBV6-1 with TRBJ2-5; TRBD1 aligns across 9 bases. The junction had 10 bases not matched to a gene; V was cut back by 6 bases and J by 5 bases. The germline V gene encodes CDR1 MNHNS and CDR2 SASEGT. The CDR3 consists of 15 residues.

This sequence joins TRBV6-5 and TRBJ1-1; no definite D call. V was clipped by 3 bases and J by 5 bases, with 10 bases between them. Germline CDR1 MNHEY, CDR2 SVGAGI. The length of the CDR3 is 13 residues. Here the CDR3 DNA reads TGTGCCAGCAGTTATTCGGGGATTACTGAAGCTTTCTTT. It translates to CASSYSGITEAFF.

A single count supports this clone. The chain links TRBV7-3 to TRBJ2-5, with 11 bases aligning to TRBD1. The CDR3 is 16 amino acids. Germline V CDR1 and CDR2: SGHTA, FQGTGA. Losses at the gene ends were 4 bases for V and 4 bases for J; bases not matched to a gene: 8. CDR3 residues: CASSSGGTGGPETQYF. CDR3 sequence (DNA): TGTGCCAGCAGCTCCGGCGGGACAGGGGGTCCAGAGACCCAGTACTTC.

The V gene is TRBV10-3, the J gene TRBJ2-5; TRBD1 is a possible D gene (6 bases). The CDR3 has 17 residues. Germline lookup yields CDR1 ENHRY and CDR2 SYGVKD. V gave up 6 bases and J gave up 5 bases, with 25 bases separating them. The CDR3 DNA reads TGTGCCATCAGAAGTGAGGGGCAGGGGATGGCCATGGAGACCCAGTACTTC. This codes for CAIRSEGQGMAMETQYF.

The table lists this clone with a few counts. V is TRBV5-1 and J is TRBJ2-1; 7 bases align to TRBD2. CDR1 and CDR2 (germline): SGHRS, YFSETQ. The V and J ends lost 2 bases and 4 bases, in that order; junction bases with no gene match: 6. This CDR3 has 15 residues. CDR3 residues: CASSLGASGYNEQFF. CDR3 bases: TGCGCCAGCAGCTTAGGGGCTAGCGGTTACAATGAGCAGTTCTTC.

The rearrangement uses TRBV4-1 and TRBJ1-4; D is perhaps TRBD1 (6 bases). Between the trimmed V and J ends, which lost 0 bases and 8 bases, there was a span of 13 bases. CDR1 and CDR2 (germline): MGHRA, YSYEKL. The CDR3 is 15 amino acids. The CDR3 DNA follows: TGCGCCAGCAGCCAAGATAGCCAGGGGAAAGAAAAACTGTTTTTT. Translating gives CASSQDSQGKEKLFF.

J is TRBJ1-2 and V is TRBV6-1, with TRBD1 matching over 8 bases. Trimming cost V 1 base and J 4 bases; bases outside gene matches: 2. The germline gives CDR1 MNHNS, CDR2 SASEGT. The CDR3 covers 14 residues. The CDR3: CASSEVGTGYGYTF. DNA for the CDR3: TGTGCCAGCAGTGAAGTAGGGACAGGCTATGGCTACACCTTC.